The text below deals with one TCR beta chain. Here immunoSEQ multiplex PCR was the method, and the copy in TCRdb shows in-frame clones only, minus some. The repertoire holds roughly 70,000 clones, almost 95% seen once, with about 0.38% in the top ten. This entry belongs to a study of technical replicates of blood from several donors. V was pared by 0 bases and J by 1 base, with 6 bases between. Germline CDR1 SEHNR, CDR2 FQNEAQ (reference sequence). The length of the CDR3 is 14 residues. This clonotype originated in a human donor in good health. The V and J genes are TRBV7-9 and TRBJ2-5, with D uncertain. Sequenced sample: T cells isolated from PBMCs. The DNA of the CDR3 is TGTGCCAGCAGCTTAGCGTTCATCCAAGAGACCCAGTACTTC. Translating gives CASSLAFIQETQYF.